Sequencing of this T cell receptor beta chain was carried out in a study of CD8+ T cells in alopecia areata. Study-wide findings and caveats: Alopecia totalis/universalis scalp especially showed more expanded CD8+ clones than normal scalp. Among patients, TCR sharing was less clear than in mice, a difference possibly due in part to HLA diversity in the patient population.

RNA extraction and reverse transcription yielded cDNA as sequencing template. The protocol was immunoSEQ multiplex PCR, while the TCRdb copy is restricted to in-frame clones and leaves out a portion. The table includes more than 200,000 clones, about 68% detected once. Per germline, CDR1 SEHNR and CDR2 FQNEAQ (reference sequence). This CDR3 is 14 amino acids long. The V end lost 5 bases, the J end lost 1 base, and 10 bases lay between the germline ends. This clone was counted between two and nine times. Its target is not known. V gene TRBV7-9 combines with J gene TRBJ2-3; the D is unclear. This receptor was identified in a human donor with alopecia areata. Sequencing was performed on CD4+ T cells sorted from blood, taken at week 0. CDR3 sequence (DNA): TGTGCCAGCAGCCCTGGAGTGGGCACAGATACGCAGTATTTT. This gives the protein CASSPGVGTDTQYF. Full variable domain (rest looked up from reference TRBV7-9 and TRBJ2-3): DTGVSQNPRHKITKRGQNVTFRCDPISEHNRLYWYRQTLGQGPEFLTYFQNEAQLEKSRLLSDRFSAERPKGSFSTLEIQRTEQGDSAMYLCASSPGVGTDTQYFGPGTRLTVL.